These T cell receptor beta chains were read from a single sample in a study of Ad26.COV2.S vaccination and SARS-CoV-2 variants. Assay: immunoSEQ multiplex PCR; the TCRdb copy retains only in-frame clones and omits some. The table has around 450,000 clones, around 90% seen once; the top ten hold about 4.5%. This specimen was peripheral blood, taken in a trial of Ad26.COV2.S vaccine versus placebo. All receptors come from a person between 18 and 65 years old who received the Ad26.COV2.S COVID-19 vaccine or a placebo. Both conserved end residues are part of each CDR3. The D gene is left open where the match is weak. Size is stated for part of the rows, as once, few or many counts, or as a class when the clone is expanded.

>TRBV11-1|once|TRBJ2-7|TRBD2
TGTGCCAGCAGCTTTATAGGGACTACGTACGAGCAGTACTTC
CASSFIGTTYEQYF
>TRBV19|-|TRBJ2-7|-
TGTGCCAGTAGTATGTCCGGGGGGCTAGAGCAGTACTTC
CASSMSGGLEQYF
>TRBV6-2/TRBV6-3|-|TRBJ1-5|TRBD1
TGTGCCAGCAGTTACTCGGGGACAGGGGGGTTGAGCAATCAGCCCCAGCATTTT
CASSYSGTGGLSNQPQHF
>TRBV11-2|-|TRBJ2-3|TRBD2
TGTGCCAGCAGGAAGCCGGGACTAAGCAAGGATACGCAGTATTTT
CASRKPGLSKDTQYF
>TRBV7-6|-|TRBJ2-1|-
TGTGCCAGCAGCCCCCGGGACACCCGGCCCTACAATGAGCAGTTCTTC
CASSPRDTRPYNEQFF
>TRBV18|-|TRBJ2-1|-
TGTGCCAGCTCACTCGCAGGCAGGGGACACAATGAGCAGTTCTTC
CASSLAGRGHNEQFF
>TRBV11-2|-|TRBJ1-3|-
TGTGCCAGCAGCTTAGAAGGGGACTCTGGAAACACCATATATTTT
CASSLEGDSGNTIYF
>TRBV6-2/TRBV6-3|once|TRBJ1-2|TRBD1
TGTGCCAGCAGTGGACAGGGCTACTATGGCTACACCTTC
CASSGQGYYGYTF
>TRBV6-2/TRBV6-3|once|TRBJ2-6|-
TGTGCCAGCAGTTCCCTGGACAGATCCCAACGCTCTGGGGCCAACGTCCTGACTTTC
CASSSLDRSQRSGANVLTF
>TRBV6-2/TRBV6-3|-|TRBJ1-3|-
TGTGCCAGCAGTTACGGCGTCGTGACCTCTGGAAACACCATATATTTT
CASSYGVVTSGNTIYF
>TRBV10-3|-|TRBJ1-1|TRBD1
TGTGCCATCAGTGCTGACAGGGGAGAAACTGAAGCTTTCTTT
CAISADRGETEAFF
>TRBV5-4|-|TRBJ2-7|TRBD1
TGTGCCAGCAGCTCAATTCTACAGGGGATCTCCTACGAGCAGTACTTC
CASSSILQGISYEQYF
>TRBV13|-|TRBJ2-1|TRBD2
TGTGCCAGCAGCCGATCGGGACTAGCCTACAATGAGCAGTTCTTC
CASSRSGLAYNEQFF
>TRBV5-1|-|TRBJ2-1|TRBD2
TGCGCCAGCAGGAATTTCGGGACTAGCAGATACAATGAGCAGTTCTTC
CASRNFGTSRYNEQFF
>TRBV2|-|TRBJ2-7|-
TGTGCCAGCAGTGAAGGGACTACCTCCGCCTACGAGCAGTACTTC
CASSEGTTSAYEQYF
>TRBV9|-|TRBJ2-5|TRBD1
TGTGCCAGCAGCGCCCTGGGGACAGGGGAGATCCAAGAGACCCAGTACTTC
CASSALGTGEIQETQYF
>TRBV7-9|-|TRBJ2-7|-
TGTGCCAGCAGTATACCGACAGGCCCGGGGCGTATATCGAGGCAGTACTTC
CASSIPTGPGRISRQYF
>TRBV6-5|-|TRBJ1-1|TRBD1
TGTGCCAGCAGTTCAAACAGGGGCACTGAAGCTTTCTTT
CASSSNRGTEAFF
>TRBV5-1|-|TRBJ2-1|-
TGCGCCAGCAGCAGGGGACCCACTGAGGATGAGCAGTTCTTC
CASSRGPTEDEQFF
>TRBV11-2|-|TRBJ1-6|-
TGTGCCTGCACAACTACCGGACGGGCCTATAATTCACCCCTCCACTTT
CACTTTGRAYNSPLHF
>TRBV7-2|-|TRBJ1-6|-
TGTGCCAGCAGCTTAGCGGGCCCGGGGGACTCACCCCTCCACTTT
CASSLAGPGDSPLHF
>TRBV5-5|-|TRBJ1-2|TRBD1
TGTGCCAGCAGCCTCACCCCGGGACAGGCCGGTGGCTACACCTTC
CASSLTPGQAGGYTF
>TRBV12-3/TRBV12-4|-|TRBJ2-1|-
TGTGCGACGGGCGGGAACTCCTACAATGAGCAGTTCTTC
CATGGNSYNEQFF
>TRBV7-9|-|TRBJ2-1|-
TGTGCCAGCGGTCTTGGTCTAGCCCCTGAGCAGTTCTTC
CASGLGLAPEQFF
>TRBV25-1|-|TRBJ1-1|-
TGTGCCAGCAGCCTCGGAGGGTCTGCAGCTTTCTTT
CASSLGGSAAFF
>TRBV9|-|TRBJ2-7|TRBD2
TGTGCCAGCAGCGTAGCCGACGCGGGAGGGTACTCCTACGAGCAGTACTTC
CASSVADAGGYSYEQYF
>TRBV6-5|-|TRBJ2-7|-
TGTGCCAGCACCCAAGGGTACGTAACCTACGAGCAGTACTTC
CASTQGYVTYEQYF
>TRBV29-1|-|TRBJ1-3|-
TGCAGCCTTTCCTTAGGAGACACCATATATTTT
CSLSLGDTIYF
>TRBV18|-|TRBJ2-7|TRBD1
TGTGCCAGCTCACCAACGACAGGGGACTCCTACGAGCAGTACTTC
CASSPTTGDSYEQYF
>TRBV10-1|-|TRBJ2-1|-
TGCGCCAGCAGTTTAGGGACCCACCACCTTCTCTTC
CASSLGTHHLLF
>TRBV25-1|once|TRBJ2-3|TRBD1
TGTGCCAGCAGTGAATCGGACAGGCTACATGGAGATACGCAGTATTTT
CASSESDRLHGDTQYF
>TRBV6-2/TRBV6-3|-|TRBJ2-7|-
TGTGCCAGCAGTTACTATGGGCGGGCCTCCTACGAGCAGTACTTC
CASSYYGRASYEQYF
>TRBV10-3|-|TRBJ2-7|TRBD2
TGTGCCATCAGAGCTTCGGGACTAGCGGGTTACGAGCAGTACTTC
CAIRASGLAGYEQYF
>TRBV19|-|TRBJ2-1|-
TGTGCCAGTAGTATAACCCAGGGCAATGAGCAGTTCTTC
CASSITQGNEQFF
>TRBV2|-|TRBJ2-1|-
TGTGCCAGCAGGGCGGGACTGAGCTCCTACAATGAGCAGTTCTTC
CASRAGLSSYNEQFF
>TRBV7-2|once|TRBJ2-4|-
TGTGCCAGCAGCTACTTCGGAAACATTCAGTACTTC
CASSYFGNIQYF
>TRBV28|-|TRBJ1-5|TRBD1
TGTGCCAGCGAACTAACAGGGGTTAGCAATCAGCCCCAGCATTTT
CASELTGVSNQPQHF
>TRBV28|once|TRBJ1-5|TRBD1
TGTGCCAGCAGGCGCCGGACAGGGGAGGATCAGCCCCAGCATTTT
CASRRRTGEDQPQHF
>TRBV14|-|TRBJ2-2|-
TGTGCCAGCAGCCATGCGGGTCGACTAACCGGGGAGCTGTTTTTT
CASSHAGRLTGELFF
>TRBV29-1|-|TRBJ2-6|TRBD1
TGCAGCCCGTGTCAATGGACAGGGTATTCTTCTGGGGCCAACGTCCTGACTTTC
CSPCQWTGYSSGANVLTF
>TRBV6-4|-|TRBJ2-4|-
TGTGCCATCGTGACCGGAGGTGTAAGAACCAAAAACATTCAGTACTTC
CAIVTGGVRTKNIQYF
>TRBV5-4|-|TRBJ1-1|-
TGTGCCAGCAGCTTGATAGGGGGGGCCACTGAAGCTTTCTTT
CASSLIGGATEAFF
>TRBV6-2/TRBV6-3|-|TRBJ1-6|-
TGTGCCAGCAGTTCGTACAGGGAAATCGGTTCACCCCTCCACTTT
CASSSYREIGSPLHF
>TRBV27|few|TRBJ1-6|TRBD1
TGTGCCAGCAGTTCCCAGGACAGGGATCTCTATAATTCACCCCTCCACTTT
CASSSQDRDLYNSPLHF
>TRBV25-1|-|TRBJ1-6|-
TGTGCCAGCTCCATAGGCCCTCGGTCACCCCTCCACTTT
CASSIGPRSPLHF
>TRBV19|-|TRBJ2-7|TRBD2
TGTGCCAGTAGTCGAAGACTAGCAATCTACGAGCAGTACTTC
CASSRRLAIYEQYF